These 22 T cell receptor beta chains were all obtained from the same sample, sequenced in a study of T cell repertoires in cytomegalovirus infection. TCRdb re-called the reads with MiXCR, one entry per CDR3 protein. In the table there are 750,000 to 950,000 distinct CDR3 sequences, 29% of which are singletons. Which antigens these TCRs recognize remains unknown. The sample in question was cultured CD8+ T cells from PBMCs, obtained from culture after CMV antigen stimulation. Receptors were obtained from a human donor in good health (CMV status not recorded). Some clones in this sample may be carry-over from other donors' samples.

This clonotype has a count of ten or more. CDR3 bases: TGCGCCAGCAGCCAATTTAAGGGAGGTCAGCCCCAGCATTTT. Its translation is CASSQFKGGQPQHF. This sequence joins TRBV4-1 and TRBJ1-5; no clear D. Trimming removed 2 bases from V and 6 bases from J, with 11 bases in between. The germline gives CDR1 MGHRA, CDR2 YSYEKL. The CDR3 has 14 residues.

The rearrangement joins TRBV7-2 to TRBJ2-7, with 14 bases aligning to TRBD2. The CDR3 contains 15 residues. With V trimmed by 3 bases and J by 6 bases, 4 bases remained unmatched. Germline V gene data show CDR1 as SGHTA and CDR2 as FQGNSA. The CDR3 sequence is CASSLTGLAGAEQYF. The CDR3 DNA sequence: TGTGCCAGCAGCTTGACGGGACTAGCGGGGGCCGAGCAGTACTTC.

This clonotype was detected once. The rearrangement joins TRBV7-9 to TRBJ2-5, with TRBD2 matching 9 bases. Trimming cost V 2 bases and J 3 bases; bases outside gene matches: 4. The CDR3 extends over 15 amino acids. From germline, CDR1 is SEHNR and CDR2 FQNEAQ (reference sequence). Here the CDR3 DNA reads TGTGCCAGCAGCTTAAAACAGCGGGGGGAAGAGACCCAGTACTTC. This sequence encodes CASSLKQRGEETQYF.

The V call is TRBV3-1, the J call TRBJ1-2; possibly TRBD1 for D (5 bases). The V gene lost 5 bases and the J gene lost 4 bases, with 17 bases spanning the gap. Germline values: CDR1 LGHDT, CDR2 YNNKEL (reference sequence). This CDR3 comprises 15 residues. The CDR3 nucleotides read TGTGCCAGCAGCGAAAAGTTGGGGACGGTCTATGGCTACACCTTC. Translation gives CASSEKLGTVYGYTF.

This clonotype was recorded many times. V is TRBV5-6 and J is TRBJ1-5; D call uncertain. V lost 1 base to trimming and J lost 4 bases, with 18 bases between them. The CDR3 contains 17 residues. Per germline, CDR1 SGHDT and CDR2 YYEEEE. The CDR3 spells CASSLFGYGYINQPQHF. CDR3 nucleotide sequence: TGTGCCAGCAGCTTGTTCGGTTACGGTTACATTAATCAGCCCCAGCATTTT.

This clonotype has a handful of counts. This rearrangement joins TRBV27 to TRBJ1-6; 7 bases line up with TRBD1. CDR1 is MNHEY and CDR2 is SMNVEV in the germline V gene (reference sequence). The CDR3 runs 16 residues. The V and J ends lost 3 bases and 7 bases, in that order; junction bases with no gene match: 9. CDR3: CASSFGTEPSNSPLHF. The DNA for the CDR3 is TGTGCCAGCAGTTTCGGGACAGAACCTTCGAATTCACCCCTCCACTTT.

Here the CDR3 DNA reads TGTGCCAGCGTGGACAGGGGACGGATCTACGAGCAGTACTTC. It yields the protein CASVDRGRIYEQYF. J is TRBJ2-7 and V is TRBV2; 9 bases agree with TRBD1. Germline trimming cut 8 bases from V and 3 bases from J; bases unmatched to any gene: 8. The CDR3 has 14 amino acids. Germline-derived CDR1 and CDR2 are SNHLY and FYNNEI.

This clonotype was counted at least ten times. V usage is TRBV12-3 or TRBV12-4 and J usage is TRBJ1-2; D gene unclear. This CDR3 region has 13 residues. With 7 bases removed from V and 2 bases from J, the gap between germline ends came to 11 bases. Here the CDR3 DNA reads TGTGCCAGCAAAAGGTCAGAAAACTATGGCTACACCTTC. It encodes CASKRSENYGYTF.

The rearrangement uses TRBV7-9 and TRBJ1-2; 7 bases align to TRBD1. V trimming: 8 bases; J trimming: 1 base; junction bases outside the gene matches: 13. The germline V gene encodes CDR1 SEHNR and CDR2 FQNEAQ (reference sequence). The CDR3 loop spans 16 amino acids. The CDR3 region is CASPAPTGPINYGYTF. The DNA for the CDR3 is TGTGCCAGCCCGGCCCCGACAGGGCCTATTAACTATGGCTACACCTTC.

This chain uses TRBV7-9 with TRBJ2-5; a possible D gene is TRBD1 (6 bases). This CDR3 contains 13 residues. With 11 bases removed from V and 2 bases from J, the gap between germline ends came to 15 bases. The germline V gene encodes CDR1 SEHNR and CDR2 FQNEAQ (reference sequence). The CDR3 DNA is TGTGCCTGTCTACAGGGCCGTCAAGAGACCCAGTACTTC. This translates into CACLQGRQETQYF.

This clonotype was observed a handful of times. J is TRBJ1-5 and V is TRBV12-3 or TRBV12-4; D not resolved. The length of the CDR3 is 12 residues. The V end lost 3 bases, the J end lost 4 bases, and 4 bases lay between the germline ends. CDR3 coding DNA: TGTGCCAGCAGTTTTGTTAATCAGCCCCAGCATTTT. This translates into CASSFVNQPQHF.

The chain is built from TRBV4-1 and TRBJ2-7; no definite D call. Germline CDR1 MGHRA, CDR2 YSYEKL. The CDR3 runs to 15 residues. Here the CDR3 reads CASSLSIWWGYEQYV. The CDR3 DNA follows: TGTGCCAGCAGCCTGAGCATCTGGTGGGGTTACGAGCAGTACGTC.

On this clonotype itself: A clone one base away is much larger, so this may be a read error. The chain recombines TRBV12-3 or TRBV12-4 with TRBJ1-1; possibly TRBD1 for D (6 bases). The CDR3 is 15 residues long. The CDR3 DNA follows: TGTGCCAGCAGTCAGAGACAGGATATGAACACTGAACCTTTCTTT. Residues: CASSQRQDMNTEPFF.

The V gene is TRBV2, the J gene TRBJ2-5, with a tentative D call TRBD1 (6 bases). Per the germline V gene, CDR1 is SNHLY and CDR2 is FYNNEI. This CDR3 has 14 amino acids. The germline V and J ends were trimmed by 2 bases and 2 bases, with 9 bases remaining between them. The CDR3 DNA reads TGTGCCAGCAGTGAAATGAGGGGGCAAGAGACCCAGTACTTC. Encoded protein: CASSEMRGQETQYF.

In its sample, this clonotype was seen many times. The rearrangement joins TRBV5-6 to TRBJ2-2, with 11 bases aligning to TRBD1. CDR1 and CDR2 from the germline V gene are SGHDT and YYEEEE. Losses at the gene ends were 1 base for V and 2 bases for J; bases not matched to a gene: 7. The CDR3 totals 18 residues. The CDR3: CASSLWRTGGVNTGELFF. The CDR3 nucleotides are TGTGCCAGCAGCTTGTGGAGGACAGGGGGCGTTAACACCGGGGAGCTGTTTTTT.

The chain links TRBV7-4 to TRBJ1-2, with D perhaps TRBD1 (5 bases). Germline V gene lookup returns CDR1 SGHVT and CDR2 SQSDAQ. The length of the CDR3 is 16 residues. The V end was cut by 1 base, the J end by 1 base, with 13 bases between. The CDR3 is CASSLVPPQGNYGYTF. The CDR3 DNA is TGTGCCAGCAGCTTAGTCCCACCGCAGGGTAACTATGGCTACACCTTC.

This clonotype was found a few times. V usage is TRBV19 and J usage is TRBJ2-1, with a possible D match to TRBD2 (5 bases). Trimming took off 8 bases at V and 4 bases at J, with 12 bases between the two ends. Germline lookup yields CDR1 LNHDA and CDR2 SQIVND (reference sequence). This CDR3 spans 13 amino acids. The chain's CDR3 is CASLGGPYNEQFF. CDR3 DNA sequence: TGTGCCAGTCTCGGCGGGCCTTACAATGAGCAGTTCTTC.

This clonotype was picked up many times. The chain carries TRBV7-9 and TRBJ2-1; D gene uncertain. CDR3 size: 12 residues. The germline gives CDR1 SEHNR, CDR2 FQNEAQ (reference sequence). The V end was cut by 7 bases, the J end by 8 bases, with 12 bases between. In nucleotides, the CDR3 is TGTGCCAGCACCTCACGCAGGTATGAGCAGTTCTTC. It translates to CASTSRRYEQFF.

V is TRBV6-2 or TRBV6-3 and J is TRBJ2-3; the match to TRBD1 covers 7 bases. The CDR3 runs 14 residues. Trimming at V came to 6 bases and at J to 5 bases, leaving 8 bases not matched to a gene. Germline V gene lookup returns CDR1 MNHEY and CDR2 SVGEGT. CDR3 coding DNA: TGTGCCAGCAGCGAGACAGGGTTTCGAGATACGCAGTATTTT. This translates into CASSETGFRDTQYF.

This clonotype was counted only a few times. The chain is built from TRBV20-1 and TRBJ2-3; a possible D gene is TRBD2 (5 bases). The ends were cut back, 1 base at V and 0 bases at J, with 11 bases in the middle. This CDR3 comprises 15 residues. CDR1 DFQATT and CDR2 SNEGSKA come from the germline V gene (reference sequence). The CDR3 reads CSARASWESTDTQYF. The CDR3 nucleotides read TGCAGTGCTAGAGCTAGCTGGGAAAGCACAGATACGCAGTATTTT.

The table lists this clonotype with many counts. The CDR3 protein is CASNPEKAAYNSPLHF. CDR3 in DNA: TGTGCCAGCAACCCAGAGAAGGCCGCCTATAATTCACCCCTCCACTTT. The chain employs TRBV6-6 and TRBJ1-6; D remains ambiguous. CDR3 length: 16 residues. V dropped 7 bases and J dropped 2 bases, with 15 bases sitting between them. Germline V CDR1 and CDR2: MNHNY, SVGAGI (reference sequence).

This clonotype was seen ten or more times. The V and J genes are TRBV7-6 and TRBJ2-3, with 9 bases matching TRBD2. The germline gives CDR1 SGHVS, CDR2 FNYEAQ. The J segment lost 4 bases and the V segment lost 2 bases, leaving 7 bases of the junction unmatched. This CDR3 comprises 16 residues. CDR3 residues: CASSLRGRGGADTQYF. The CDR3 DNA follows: TGTGCCAGCAGCTTAAGAGGGCGGGGGGGCGCAGATACGCAGTATTTT.